Sequencing of this TCR beta chain was carried out in a study of type 1 regulatory T cells. Study background: An in vitro protocol generated T-allo10, a Tr1-enriched, alloantigen-specific CD4 T cell product.

V was clipped by 0 bases and J by 4 bases, with 9 bases between them. The CDR3 is 14 amino acids. CDR1 and CDR2 from the germline V gene are LGHNA and YNFKEQ. A few counts support this clonotype. In TCRdb, the reads were re-called with MiXCR into one record per CDR3 protein. The table includes 80,000 to 100,000 distinct CDR3 sequences, roughly 31% detected once. Sequencing was performed on CD4+ T cells, either the whole sample or a sorted fraction (not recorded which). The chain links TRBV4-2 to TRBJ1-2, with D uncertain. The origin of this receptor is a human donor in good health. The CDR3 coding sequence is TGTGCCAGCAGCCAAGATCTGGCAGTCTATGGCTACACCTTC. Amino acids: CASSQDLAVYGYTF.